This T cell receptor (beta chain) was recorded in a study of blood T cell repertoires in COVID-19. In the authors' methods: Nucleated cell number was recorded as an estimate derived from reference gene primer amplification. Repertoires were generated with immunoSEQ multiplex PCR, while TCRdb's copy carries only in-frame clones and drops some. The V and J calls and clone size come from that table; D and trimming were worked out from the DNA. The repertoire consists of 200,000 to 250,000 clones, with around 89% occurring once and the leading ten covering around 16%. Participants, about 18 to 89 years old, spanned under 25 US areas. During the 2 weeks before they entered the study, exposed participants had met someone with a PCR-confirmed or clinician-diagnosed COVID-19 case. The V gene end was trimmed by 2 bases and the J gene end by 8 bases; junction bases not matched to a gene: 12. The CDR3 is 15 residues long. The V gene's germline CDR1 is SGHRS and CDR2 YFSETQ.

Sequences were obtained from PBMCs or T cells enriched from blood (not recorded which). This chain connects TRBV5-1 to TRBJ1-1, with 7 bases that match TRBD1. The sequence was obtained from a man aged 30 to 39 who had been exposed to COVID-19. DNA of the CDR3: TGCGCCAGCAGCTTTGGGGGACAGAGGGGGTTAGAAGCTTTCTTT. Translation gives CASSFGGQRGLEAFF. The variable domain in full, with the rest retrieved from reference TRBV5-1 and TRBJ1-1, is KAGVTQTPRYLIKTRGQQVTLSCSPISGHRSVSWYQQTPGQGLQFLFEYFSETQRNKGNFPGRFSGRQFSNSRSEMNVSTLELGDSALYLCASSFGGQRGLEAFFGQGTRLTVV.